Listed below are T cell receptor beta chains from one sample, sequenced in a study of blood T cells in healthy people across ages. TCRdb ran MiXCR on the 5' RACE reads and lists one entry per CDR3 protein. Among around 1.7 million distinct CDR3 sequences listed, 28% were seen once. Material: blood. The receptors here all came from a woman between 25 and 40 years old in good health. CDR3s include the opening cysteine and the closing phenylalanine or tryptophan. The order of the fields is J gene, D gene, clone size, V gene, CDR3 DNA, CDR3 protein. D genes are given only for firm matches. Size is omitted from some rows. Given values are once, few, many or a class for expanded clones.

J gene: TRBJ2-7; D gene: TRBD1; clone size: many; V gene: TRBV6-6; CDR3 DNA: TGTGCCAGCAGTTACCGGGACAGGGTACACGAGCAGTACTTC; CDR3 protein: CASSYRDRVHEQYF
J gene: TRBJ2-7; D gene: NA; clone size: NA; V gene: TRBV28; CDR3 DNA: TGTGCCAGCAGTGGAATTTTGGAGCAGTACTTC; CDR3 protein: CASSGILEQYF
J gene: TRBJ2-5; D gene: NA; clone size: few; V gene: TRBV5-1; CDR3 DNA: TGCGCCAGCAGCACCACCGGACAGCAAGAGACCCAGTACTTC; CDR3 protein: CASSTTGQQETQYF
J gene: TRBJ1-2; D gene: NA; clone size: few; V gene: TRBV3-1; CDR3 DNA: TGTGCCAGCAGCCAGAGGGGCAGGGAAGTTGGTGGCTACACCTTC; CDR3 protein: CASSQRGREVGGYTF
J gene: TRBJ2-5; D gene: TRBD1; clone size: few; V gene: TRBV5-5; CDR3 DNA: TGTGCCGGCACCCTACCGGACAGGGTCGAGACCCAGTACTTC; CDR3 protein: CAGTLPDRVETQYF
J gene: TRBJ1-2; D gene: TRBD1; clone size: NA; V gene: TRBV6-5; CDR3 DNA: TGTGCCAGCAACCCCGGAGGGACAGGGAAGGGCTACACCTTC; CDR3 protein: CASNPGGTGKGYTF
J gene: TRBJ2-3; D gene: TRBD2; clone size: NA; V gene: TRBV6-5; CDR3 DNA: TGTGCCAGCAGTTACTCGCGGGGGGTTGGGACAGATACGCAGTATTTT; CDR3 protein: CASSYSRGVGTDTQYF
J gene: TRBJ2-1; D gene: NA; clone size: many; V gene: TRBV20-1; CDR3 DNA: TGCAGTGCTACTCCGGGACAATACAATGAGCAGTTCTTC; CDR3 protein: CSATPGQYNEQFF
J gene: TRBJ2-2; D gene: NA; clone size: NA; V gene: TRBV9; CDR3 DNA: TGTGCCAGCAGCCCGGACCCTGAATGGGGCGGGGAGCTGTTTTTT; CDR3 protein: CASSPDPEWGGELFF
J gene: TRBJ2-1; D gene: NA; clone size: once; V gene: TRBV20-1; CDR3 DNA: TGCAGTGCTAGACATCGGAGGGGGAGATACAATGAGCAGTTCTTC; CDR3 protein: CSARHRRGRYNEQFF
J gene: TRBJ2-5; D gene: TRBD1; clone size: many; V gene: TRBV5-5; CDR3 DNA: TGTGCCAGCAGCCGACCGGGACAGGGGGCAGTGGAGACCCAGTACTTC; CDR3 protein: CASSRPGQGAVETQYF
J gene: TRBJ2-3; D gene: NA; clone size: NA; V gene: TRBV7-9; CDR3 DNA: TGTGCCAGCAGCTCCATATCAGCCGCCCTCGATACGCAGTATTTT; CDR3 protein: CASSSISAALDTQYF
J gene: TRBJ2-6; D gene: NA; clone size: NA; V gene: TRBV2; CDR3 DNA: TGTGCCAGCGGTATCTTTACTGGGGCCAACGTCCTGACTTTC; CDR3 protein: CASGIFTGANVLTF
J gene: TRBJ2-7; D gene: TRBD1; clone size: few; V gene: TRBV18; CDR3 DNA: TGTGCCAGCTCCCGACAGGGGGGGGCCGAGCAGTACTTC; CDR3 protein: CASSRQGGAEQYF
J gene: TRBJ2-7; D gene: NA; clone size: NA; V gene: TRBV7-2; CDR3 DNA: TGTGCCAGCAGCTTATCCTTAGTTACCTACGAGCAGTACTTC; CDR3 protein: CASSLSLVTYEQYF
J gene: TRBJ2-7; D gene: NA; clone size: few; V gene: TRBV6-1; CDR3 DNA: TGTGCCAGCAGGGGATATTCAGGGACCGTCTCCTACGAGCAGTACTTC; CDR3 protein: CASRGYSGTVSYEQYF